This paragraph covers one T cell receptor (beta chain) sequence. This record comes from a study of blood T cell repertoires in COVID-19. Study-wide background: Sites across the United States, Italy and Spain contributed samples from acute and convalescent COVID-19.

Repertoires were generated with immunoSEQ multiplex PCR, while TCRdb's copy carries only in-frame clones and drops some. The profile covers a few hundred thousand clones, with approximately 78% appearing a single time and roughly 8.7% taken by the ten largest. CDR3 length equals 14 residues. In germline, CDR1 is MGHRA, CDR2 YSYEKL. Trimming took off 0 bases at V and 1 base at J, with 6 bases between the two ends. This sequence was found in a man aged 35 to 55 who had recovered from COVID-19. The chain combines TRBV4-1 with TRBJ2-5; D remains unclear. The material sequenced was PBMCs or T cells enriched from blood (not recorded which). CDR3 residues: CASSQERFQETQYF. The CDR3 DNA follows: TGCGCCAGCAGCCAAGAACGGTTCCAAGAGACCCAGTACTTC.